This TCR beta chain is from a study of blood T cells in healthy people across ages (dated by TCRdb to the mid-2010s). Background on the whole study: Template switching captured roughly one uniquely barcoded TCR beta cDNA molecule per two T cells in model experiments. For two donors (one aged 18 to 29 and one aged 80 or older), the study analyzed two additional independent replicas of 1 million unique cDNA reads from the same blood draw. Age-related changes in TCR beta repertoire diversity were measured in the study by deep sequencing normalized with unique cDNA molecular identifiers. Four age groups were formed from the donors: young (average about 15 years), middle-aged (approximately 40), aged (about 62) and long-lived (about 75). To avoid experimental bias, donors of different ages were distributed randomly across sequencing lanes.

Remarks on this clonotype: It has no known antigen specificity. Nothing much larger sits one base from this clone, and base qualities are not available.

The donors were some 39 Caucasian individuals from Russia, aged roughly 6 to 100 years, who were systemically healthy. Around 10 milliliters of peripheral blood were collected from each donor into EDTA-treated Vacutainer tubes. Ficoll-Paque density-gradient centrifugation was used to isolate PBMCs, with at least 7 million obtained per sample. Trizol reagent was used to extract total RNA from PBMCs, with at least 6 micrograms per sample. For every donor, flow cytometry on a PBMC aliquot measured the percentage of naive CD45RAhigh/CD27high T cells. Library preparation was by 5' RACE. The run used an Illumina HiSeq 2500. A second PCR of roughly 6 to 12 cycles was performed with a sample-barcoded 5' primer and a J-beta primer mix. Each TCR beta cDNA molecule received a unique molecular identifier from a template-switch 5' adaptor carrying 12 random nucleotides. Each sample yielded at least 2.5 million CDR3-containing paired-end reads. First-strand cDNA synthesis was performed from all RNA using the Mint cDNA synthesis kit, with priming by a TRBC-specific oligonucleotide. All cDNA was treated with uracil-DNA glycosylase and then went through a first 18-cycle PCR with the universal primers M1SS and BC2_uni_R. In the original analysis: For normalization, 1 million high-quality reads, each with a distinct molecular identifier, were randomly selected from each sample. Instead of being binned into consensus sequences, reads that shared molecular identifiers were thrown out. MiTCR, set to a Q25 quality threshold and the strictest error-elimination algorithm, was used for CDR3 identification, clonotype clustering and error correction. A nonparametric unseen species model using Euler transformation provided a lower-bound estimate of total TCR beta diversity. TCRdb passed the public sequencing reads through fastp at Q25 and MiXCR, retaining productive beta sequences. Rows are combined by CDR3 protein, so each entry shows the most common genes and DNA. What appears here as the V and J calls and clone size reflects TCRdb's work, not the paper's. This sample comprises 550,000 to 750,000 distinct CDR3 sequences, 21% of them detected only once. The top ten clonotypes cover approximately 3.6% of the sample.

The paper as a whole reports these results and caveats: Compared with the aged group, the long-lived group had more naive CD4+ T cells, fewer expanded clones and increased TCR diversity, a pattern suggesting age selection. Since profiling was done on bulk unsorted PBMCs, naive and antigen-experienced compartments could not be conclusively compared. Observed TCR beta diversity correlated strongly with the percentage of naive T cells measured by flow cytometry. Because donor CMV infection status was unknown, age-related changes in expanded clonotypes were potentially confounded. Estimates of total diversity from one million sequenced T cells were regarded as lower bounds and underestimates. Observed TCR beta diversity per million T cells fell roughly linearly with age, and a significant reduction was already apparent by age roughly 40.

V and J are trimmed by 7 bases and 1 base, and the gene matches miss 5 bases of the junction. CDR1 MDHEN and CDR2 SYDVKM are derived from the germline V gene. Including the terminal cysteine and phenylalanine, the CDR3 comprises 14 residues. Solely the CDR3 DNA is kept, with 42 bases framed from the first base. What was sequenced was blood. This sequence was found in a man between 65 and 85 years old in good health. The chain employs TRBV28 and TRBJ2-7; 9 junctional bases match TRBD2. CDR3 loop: CASTPSGESYEQYF. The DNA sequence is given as TGTGCCAGCACCCCTAGCGGGGAATCCTACGAGCAGTACTTC.